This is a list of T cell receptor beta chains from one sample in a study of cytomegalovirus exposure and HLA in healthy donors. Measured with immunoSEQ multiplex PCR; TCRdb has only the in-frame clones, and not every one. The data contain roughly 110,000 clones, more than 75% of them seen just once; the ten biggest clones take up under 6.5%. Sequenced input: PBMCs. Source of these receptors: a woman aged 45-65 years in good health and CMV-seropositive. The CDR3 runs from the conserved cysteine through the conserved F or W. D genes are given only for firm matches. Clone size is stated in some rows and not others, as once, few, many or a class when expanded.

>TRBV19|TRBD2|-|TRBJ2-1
CASSTPSGGSGNEQFF
TGTGCCAGTAGTACACCTAGCGGGGGCAGTGGCAATGAGCAGTTCTTC
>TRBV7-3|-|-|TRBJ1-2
CASSSAPGQPGYTF
TGTGCCAGCAGCTCGGCCCCGGGACAACCAGGCTACACCTTC
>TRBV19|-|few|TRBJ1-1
CASSPSSGTEAFF
TGTGCCAGCAGCCCCTCGTCGGGAACTGAAGCTTTCTTT
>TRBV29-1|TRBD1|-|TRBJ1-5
CSAADRVNQPQHF
TGCAGCGCCGCCGACAGGGTGAATCAGCCCCAGCATTTT
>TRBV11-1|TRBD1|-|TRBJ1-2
CASSGDSYGYTF
TGTGCCAGCAGTGGGGACAGCTATGGCTACACCTTC
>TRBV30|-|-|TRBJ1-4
CASTPGVATNEKLFF
TGTGCCTCGACCCCAGGGGTAGCGACTAATGAAAAACTGTTTTTT
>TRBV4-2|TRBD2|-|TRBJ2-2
CASNRLAGANTGELFF
TGTGCCAGCAATCGGCTAGCGGGAGCGAACACCGGGGAGCTGTTTTTT
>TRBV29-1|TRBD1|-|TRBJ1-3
CSVAGGSGNTIYF
TGCAGCGTTGCAGGGGGCTCTGGAAACACCATATATTTT
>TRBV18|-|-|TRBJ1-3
CASSPSKGVSGNTIYF
TGTGCCAGCTCACCTTCGAAAGGGGTCTCTGGAAACACCATATATTTT
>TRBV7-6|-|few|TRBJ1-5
CASSSAQGPNQPQHF
TGTGCCAGCAGCTCCGCGCAGGGCCCCAATCAGCCCCAGCATTTT
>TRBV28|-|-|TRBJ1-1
CATVSNTEAFF
TGTGCGACAGTCTCGAACACTGAAGCTTTCTTT
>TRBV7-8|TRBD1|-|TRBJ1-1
CASKSPGQSYTEAFF
TGTGCCAGCAAGTCCCCGGGACAGTCCTACACTGAAGCTTTCTTT
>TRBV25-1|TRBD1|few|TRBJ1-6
CASSQLTGVNSPLHF
TGTGCCAGCAGTCAACTGACAGGGGTAAATTCACCCCTCCACTTT
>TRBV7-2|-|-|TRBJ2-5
CASSLGGERSQETQYF
TGTGCCAGCAGCTTAGGCGGGGAGAGGTCCCAAGAGACCCAGTACTTC
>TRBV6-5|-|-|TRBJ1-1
CASSYPDRPAEAFF
TGTGCCAGCAGTTACCCAGACAGGCCAGCTGAAGCTTTCTTT
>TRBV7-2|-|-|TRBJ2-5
CASSLTVLREQYF
TGTGCCAGCAGCTTAACAGTTCTTAGGGAGCAGTACTTC
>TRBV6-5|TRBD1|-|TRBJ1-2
CASSGAVGTGDGYTF
TGTGCCAGCAGTGGGGCAGTCGGGACAGGGGACGGCTACACCTTC
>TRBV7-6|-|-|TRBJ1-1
CASSLLAGAGSGTEAFF
TGTGCCAGCAGCTTATTGGCTGGAGCAGGGTCGGGCACTGAAGCTTTCTTT
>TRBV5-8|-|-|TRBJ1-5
CASSLRQGSHQPQHF
TGTGCCAGCAGCTTAAGGCAGGGGAGCCATCAGCCCCAGCATTTT
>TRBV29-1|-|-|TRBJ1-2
CSVDLASLYYGYTF
TGCAGCGTTGATTTGGCTAGCTTGTACTATGGCTACACCTTC
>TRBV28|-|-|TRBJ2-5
CASSFFGGSGETQYF
TGTGCCAGCAGTTTCTTTGGGGGCTCCGGAGAGACCCAGTACTTC
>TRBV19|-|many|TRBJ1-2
CASSSPPRGEDGYTF
TGTGCCAGTAGTTCACCCCCTCGGGGGGAAGATGGCTACACCTTC
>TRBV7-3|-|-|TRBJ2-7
CASSSYSSPYEQYF
TGTGCCAGCAGCTCTTACTCTAGTCCCTACGAGCAGTACTTC
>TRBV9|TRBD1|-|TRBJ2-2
CASSGGVGQAPNTGELFF
TGTGCCAGCAGCGGAGGGGTCGGACAGGCACCAAACACCGGGGAGCTGTTTTTT
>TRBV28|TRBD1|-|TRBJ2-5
CASSGGTGAIQETQYF
TGTGCCAGCAGTGGCGGGACAGGGGCGATTCAAGAGACCCAGTACTTC
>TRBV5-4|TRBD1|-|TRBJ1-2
CASSFRTGGSKGYTF
TGTGCCAGCAGCTTTAGGACAGGGGGGTCAAAAGGCTACACCTTC
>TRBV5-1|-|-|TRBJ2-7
CASSYGLQSFYEQYF
TGCGCCAGCAGCTATGGGCTGCAGAGTTTCTACGAGCAGTACTTC
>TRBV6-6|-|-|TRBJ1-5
CASSYSKQGRNQPQHF
TGTGCCAGCAGTTACTCGAAACAGGGACGGAATCAGCCCCAGCATTTT
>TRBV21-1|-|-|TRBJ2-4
CASSKGLAKNIQYF
TGTGCCAGCAGCAAAGGACTAGCCAAAAACATTCAGTACTTC
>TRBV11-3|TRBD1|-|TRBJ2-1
CASSVAGGRTGANEQFF
TGTGCCAGCAGCGTTGCAGGGGGGCGGACAGGGGCCAATGAGCAGTTCTTC
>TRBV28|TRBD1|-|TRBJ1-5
CASSLGTGGRNQPQHF
TGTGCCAGCAGTTTAGGGACAGGGGGGCGGAATCAGCCCCAGCATTTT